Following are 29 T cell receptor beta chains from one sample sequenced in a study of T cell repertoires in cytomegalovirus infection. Using its own MiXCR run on the reads, TCRdb lists one record per CDR3 protein. The sample includes around 740,000 distinct CDR3 sequences, roughly a third of them seen just once. The sequenced material came from PBMCs. All receptors come from a human donor in good health (CMV status not recorded). Some clones in this sample may be carry-over from other donors' samples.

The chain couples TRBV24-1 to TRBJ2-1; maybe TRBD2 (5 bases). The germline V and J ends were trimmed by 5 bases and 0 bases, with 7 bases remaining between them. The CDR3 runs to 14 residues. Germline CDR1 KGHDR, CDR2 SFDVKD. As DNA, the CDR3 is TGTGCCACCAGTGCGGGAAGCTCCTACAATGAGCAGTTCTTC. It encodes CATSAGSSYNEQFF.

J is TRBJ1-2 and V is TRBV28; D gene ambiguous. The germline CDR1 and CDR2 sequences are MDHEN and SYDVKM. The CDR3 totals 12 residues. The V and J ends lost 8 bases and 2 bases respectively, with 9 bases between them. CDR3 amino acids: CASEMRNYGYTF. CDR3 coding DNA: TGTGCCAGCGAGATGAGGAACTATGGCTACACCTTC.

DNA of the CDR3: TGTGCCAGCACTACCATCGTGGGGAACACTGAAGCTTTCTTT. It codes for CASTTIVGNTEAFF. This chain links TRBV28 with TRBJ1-1; no clear D. Looked up from germline, CDR1 is MDHEN and CDR2 is SYDVKM. V was trimmed by 7 bases and J by 1 base, leaving 13 bases between them. The CDR3 loop spans 14 amino acids.

V and J are TRBV29-1 and TRBJ1-2; 10 bases are a match to TRBD1. This CDR3 is built from 13 residues. With 7 bases clipped from V and 6 bases from J, the junction kept 8 bases outside the gene matches. CDR1 and CDR2 (germline): SQVTM, ANQGSEA. Here the CDR3 reads CSAGTGVGNGYTF. In DNA form, the CDR3 reads TGCAGCGCTGGGACAGGGGTAGGGAATGGCTACACCTTC.

The chain recombines TRBV27 with TRBJ1-1; D ambiguous. The germline CDR1 and CDR2 sequences are MNHEY and SMNVEV (reference sequence). The CDR3 loop spans 13 amino acids. V dropped 1 base and J dropped 7 bases, with 10 bases sitting between them. The CDR3 loop reads CASSLFQSGEAFF. The DNA for the CDR3 is TGTGCCAGCAGTTTATTCCAAAGTGGTGAAGCTTTCTTT.

Notes on this clonotype: This CDR3 fails to terminate in the conserved phenylalanine or tryptophan, so it likely reflects a read error. The J gene is TRBJ2-1, the V gene TRBV10-3; 10 nucleotides align to TRBD2. The ends lost 3 bases at V and 9 bases at J; junction bases unmatched: 11. The CDR3 has 16 residues. Per germline, CDR1 ENHRY and CDR2 SYGVKD. This chain's CDR3 is CAISDARRRTSGEQFL. The CDR3 nucleotides read TGTGCCATCAGTGATGCCCGGAGGCGGACTAGCGGTGAGCAGTTCTTA.

The CDR3 sequence: CASSFGSGSRGEQYF. The CDR3 DNA sequence: TGTGCCAGCAGTTTCGGAAGCGGGAGTAGGGGCGAGCAGTACTTC. The V call is TRBV12-3 or TRBV12-4, the J call TRBJ2-7; 8 bases are shared with TRBD2. After removal of 3 bases from V and 6 bases from J, the junction contained 10 bases not matched to a gene. The CDR3 loop spans 15 amino acids.

This chain uses TRBV6-4 with TRBJ1-6; weak D call: TRBD1 (5 bases). This CDR3 spans 14 amino acids. V lost 2 bases and J lost 7, with 9 bases in between. Germline V gives CDR1 MRHNA, CDR2 SNTAGT. CDR3 sequence: CASSDQGLNSPLHF. The CDR3 DNA reads TGTGCCAGCAGTGACCAGGGTTTGAATTCACCCCTCCACTTT.

With respect to this clonotype: At one of its ends the junction is not consistent with the germline gene, which may arise from a read error. This chain joins TRBV6-6 and TRBJ2-1; D not certain. CDR3 length: 12 residues. Germline CDR1 is MNHNY and CDR2 is SVGAGI (reference sequence). This CDR3 is CAISYGVREQFF. The CDR3 DNA sequence: TGTGCCATCAGTTATGGGGTCAGGGAGCAGTTCTTC.

This rearrangement joins TRBV5-4 to TRBJ2-2; no clear D gene. CDR3 length: 15 residues. Trimming left V 2 bases short and J 2 bases short, with 10 bases between. CDR1 and CDR2 from the germline V gene are SGHNT and YYREEE (reference sequence). In DNA form, the CDR3 reads TGTGCCAGCAGCTTTGAGACGGAAAACACCGGGGAGCTGTTTTTT. Its protein is CASSFETENTGELFF.

The sample holds many counts of this clonotype. V and J are TRBV7-8 and TRBJ2-1; D perhaps matches TRBD2 (6 bases). The germline V gene has CDR1 SGHVS and CDR2 FQNEAQ. Trimming removed 5 bases at V and 4 bases at J, with 12 bases between. This CDR3 is built from 14 residues. CDR3 in DNA: TGTGCCAGCAGCCCGACTAGGTATTACAATGAGCAGTTCTTC. It encodes CASSPTRYYNEQFF. Combining the CDR3 with reference TRBV7-8 and TRBJ2-1 gives the whole variable domain GAGVSQSPRYKVAKRGQDVALRCDPISGHVSLFWYQQALGQGPEFLTYFQNEAQLDKSGLPSDRFFAERPEGSVSTLKIQRTQQEDSAVYLCASSPTRYYNEQFFGPGTRLTVL.

This clonotype was picked up a small number of times. The V gene is TRBV2, the J gene TRBJ2-1; maybe TRBD2 (5 bases). The ends were cut back, 8 bases at V and 10 bases at J, with 9 bases in the middle. The CDR3 loop spans 10 amino acids. CDR1 and CDR2 from the germline V gene are SNHLY and FYNNEI. The CDR3 DNA sequence: TGTGCCAGCTGGACGGGGGAGCAGTTCTTC. Protein sequence: CASWTGEQFF.

The CDR3 sequence: CASSSTTGDNYGYTF. In nucleotides, the CDR3 is TGCGCCAGCAGCTCTACAACAGGGGATAACTATGGCTACACCTTC. V is TRBV4-1 and J is TRBJ1-2; 7 nucleotides line up with TRBD1. V shed 5 bases and J 1 base; nucleotides not matched to a gene: 7. CDR3 length: 15 amino acids. Germline-derived CDR1 and CDR2 are MGHRA and YSYEKL.

The V call is TRBV18, the J call TRBJ1-5; a weak D match, TRBD1 (6 bases). V lost 1 base and J 3 bases, leaving 10 bases between the germline ends. The CDR3 sequence is 15 residues long. Germline CDR1 reads KGHSH; CDR2 reads LQKENI. CDR3: CASSPQDSSNQPQHF. The CDR3 nucleotides read TGTGCCAGCTCACCACAGGACAGCTCCAATCAGCCCCAGCATTTT.

This chain connects TRBV6-6 to TRBJ2-7, with TRBD1 identical over 11 bases. This CDR3 contains 19 residues. Per germline, CDR1 MNHNY and CDR2 SVGAGI (reference sequence). V lost 5 bases and J lost 1; bases outside the gene matches: 16. The CDR3: CASSELGDRGFSGSYEQYF. The CDR3 nucleotides are TGTGCCAGCAGTGAGCTGGGGGACAGGGGGTTCTCTGGTTCCTACGAGCAGTACTTC.

The rearrangement links TRBV24-1 to TRBJ1-2; TRBD1 matches 8 bases. The CDR3 covers 14 residues. Per germline, CDR1 KGHDR and CDR2 SFDVKD. V was clipped by 4 bases and J by 8 bases; unmatched bases: 8. The chain's CDR3 is CATSDRRQGRGYTF. CDR3 DNA: TGTGCCACCAGTGACCGCCGACAGGGGAGAGGCTACACCTTC.

This chain links TRBV28 with TRBJ1-1; D is possibly TRBD1 (5 bases). The V end was cut by 3 bases, the J end by 5 bases, with 19 bases between. The length of the CDR3 is 16 residues. The germline V gene encodes CDR1 MDHEN and CDR2 SYDVKM. This CDR3 reads CASSFKGYGSGTEAFF. CDR3 bases: TGTGCCAGCAGTTTTAAGGGGTACGGGAGCGGTACTGAAGCTTTCTTT.

This clonotype was found a few times. The chain links TRBV2 to TRBJ2-7, with D hard to call. The V end lost 7 bases, the J end lost 1 base, and 8 bases lay between the germline ends. The germline CDR1 and CDR2 sequences are SNHLY and FYNNEI. This CDR3 comprises 12 residues. In nucleotides, the CDR3 is TGTGCCAGCACTCAGGCTTCCTACGAGCAGTACTTC. Translating gives CASTQASYEQYF.

The rearrangement uses TRBV5-1 and TRBJ1-1, with 7 bases that match TRBD1. The germline CDR1 and CDR2 sequences are SGHRS and YFSETQ. The junction had 16 bases not matched to a gene; V was cut back by 1 base and J by 1 base. The CDR3 is 19 residues long. The CDR3 sequence is CASSLYTIRDSGRNTEAFF. The CDR3 region has the DNA TGCGCCAGCAGCTTGTATACGATCCGGGACAGTGGACGGAACACTGAAGCTTTCTTT.

This clonotype was detected a few times. The chain couples TRBV12-3 or TRBV12-4 to TRBJ1-5; D uncertain. Trimming cost V 5 bases and J 4 bases, with 9 bases left between them. This CDR3 has 13 amino acids. The CDR3 is CASSNGGNQPQHF. Written as DNA, the CDR3 is TGTGCCAGCAGTAACGGAGGAAATCAGCCCCAGCATTTT.

This clonotype occurred once. The chain recombines TRBV28 with TRBJ2-4; D not certain. CDR1 is MDHEN, CDR2 SYDVKM, per germline. V lost 7 bases and J lost 4, with 11 bases in between. The CDR3 sequence is 13 residues long. The CDR3 loop reads CASIPGGKNIQYF. CDR3 coding DNA: TGTGCCAGCATCCCGGGTGGGAAAAACATTCAGTACTTC.

This clonotype occurred a few times. V usage is TRBV7-9 and J usage is TRBJ2-3, with 8 positions matching TRBD2. Germline V gene sequence: CDR1 SEHNR, CDR2 FQNEAQ (reference sequence). The CDR3 is 19 amino acids. J was trimmed by 0 bases and V by 3 bases; bases with no gene match: 14. Here the CDR3 reads CASSLQGEVAGPSTDTQYF. The DNA for the CDR3 is TGTGCCAGCAGCTTGCAGGGCGAAGTAGCGGGACCTAGCACAGATACGCAGTATTTT.

The chain couples TRBV5-1 to TRBJ2-5; D may be TRBD2 (6 bases). The germline V gene has CDR1 SGHRS and CDR2 YFSETQ. The CDR3 is 16 amino acids. V lost 0 bases, J lost 5 bases, and 17 bases lay in between. CDR3 nucleotides: TGCGCCAGCAGCTTGGGAGCCCGCGGGGCTGCTGAGACCCAGTACTTC. It yields the protein CASSLGARGAAETQYF.

The rearrangement joins TRBV28 to TRBJ2-7, with TRBD1 matching over 7 bases. After removal of 4 bases from V and 1 base from J, the junction contained 7 bases not matched to a gene. The CDR3 has 15 residues. From germline, CDR1 is MDHEN and CDR2 SYDVKM. The CDR3 here is CASSSRMTGSYEQYF. The CDR3 DNA is TGTGCCAGCAGTTCCCGAATGACAGGGTCCTACGAGCAGTACTTC.

This clonotype was counted between two and nine times. The genes are TRBV27 and TRBJ2-3; D ambiguous. This CDR3 spans 13 amino acids. V was trimmed by 2 bases and J by 7 bases, leaving 10 bases between them. The germline V gene encodes CDR1 MNHEY and CDR2 SMNVEV (reference sequence). CDR3 sequence reads: CASSLGPVNTQYF. CDR3 coding DNA: TGTGCCAGCAGTTTAGGACCCGTGAATACGCAGTATTTT.

Comment on this clonotype: This is likely a read error, given that the CDR3 carries no conserved phenylalanine or tryptophan at its end. The chain couples TRBV5-6 to TRBJ1-2, with TRBD1 matching 7 bases. The CDR3 runs 17 residues. Trimming took 4 bases from V and 0 from J; bases not matched to a gene: 12. The germline V gene has CDR1 SGHDT and CDR2 YYEEEE. The CDR3: CASSRRAGGAANYGYTC. The DNA for the CDR3 is TGTGCCAGCAGCCGGCGGGCAGGGGGGGCAGCTAACTATGGCTACACCTGC.

V is TRBV7-2 and J is TRBJ1-1; TRBD1 matches 7 bases. The germline V gene encodes CDR1 SGHTA and CDR2 FQGNSA. V trimming: 5 bases; J trimming: 5 bases; junction bases outside the gene matches: 14. The CDR3 consists of 16 residues. CDR3 DNA sequence: TGTGCCAGCAGCCTTATACCTTGGGACAGTGTGACTGAAGCTTTCTTT. Amino acids: CASSLIPWDSVTEAFF.

This clonotype was detected only a few times. The rearrangement joins TRBV6-6 to TRBJ2-1; a weak D match, TRBD2 (6 bases). Per germline, CDR1 MNHNY and CDR2 SVGAGI (reference sequence). The CDR3 totals 13 residues. Trimming left V 5 bases short and J 6 bases short, with 11 bases between. CDR3: CASSVSGPNEQFF. The DNA of the CDR3 is TGTGCCAGCAGTGTGAGCGGGCCCAATGAGCAGTTCTTC.

This clonotype was picked up one time. The chain recombines TRBV28 with TRBJ1-1, with TRBD1 matching over 7 bases. Unmatched junction bases numbered 12, after V lost 2 bases and J lost 12 bases. The length of the CDR3 is 14 residues. Germline V CDR1 and CDR2: MDHEN, SYDVKM. The CDR3 loop is CASSLILFRGESFF. The DNA of the CDR3 is TGTGCCAGCAGTTTAATTCTGTTCAGGGGGGAGTCTTTCTTT. Supplemented by reference TRBV28 and TRBJ1-1, the full variable domain reads DVKVTQSSRYLVKRTGEKVFLECVQDMDHENMFWYRQDPGLGLRLIYFSYDVKMKEKGDIPEGYSVSREKKERFSLILESASTNQTSMYLCASSLILFRGESFFGQGTRLTVV.